Listed here is a single TCR beta chain. What it binds is unknown. V shed 6 bases and J shed 4 bases, with 15 bases lying between them. This CDR3 region has 14 residues. CDR1 and CDR2 from the germline V gene are GTSNPN and SVGIG (reference sequence). These data come from a study of cytomegalovirus exposure and HLA in healthy donors. General study points: The study flagged 150 to 200 TCR beta chains as cytomegalovirus-associated. Confirmation in vitro established that a few CMV-associated chains were specific for CMV antigens.

Amplification used 60 Vbeta primers and 13 Jbeta primers. Some clones are missing from TCRdb's copy, which holds only in-frame ones; the method was immunoSEQ multiplex PCR. The table lists under 200,000 clones, approximately 77% of them singletons, with roughly 7.3% in the top ten. At the time of sampling, donors were nominally healthy, though unrecorded immune exposures were likely. Material for sequencing was PBMCs. The V call is TRBV30, the J call TRBJ1-4; D gene unclear. This clonotype originated in a male donor in good health and CMV-seropositive. Here the CDR3 reads CACFRSNFNEKLFF. In DNA, the CDR3 is TGTGCCTGTTTCCGGTCAAATTTTAATGAAAAACTGTTTTTT.